A selection of T cell receptor beta chains follows, all from one sample in a study of T-cell memory formation after mild COVID-19. One entry per CDR3 protein results from TCRdb running MiXCR on the 5' RACE reads. The table shows about 620,000 distinct CDR3 sequences, with approximately 18% occurring only once. Sequencing was performed on PBMCs or a T cell subset sorted from them (not recorded which). The receptors were sampled from an adult woman who had mild COVID-19 (a few samples of this study predate the infection). Cell type and time point are not known. The CDR3 runs from the conserved cysteine through the conserved F or W. Each record gives: CDR3 DNA, CDR3 protein, D gene, V gene, J gene, clone size. A D gene is named only where the DNA matches it firmly. Expanded clones are given a class, and other clones once, few, many or no size at all.

TGTGCCAGCAGCCGCACGGAGGGACTGCTCGGGAATGAGCAGTTCTTC	CASSRTEGLLGNEQFF	-	TRBV13	TRBJ2-1	-
TGTGCCAGCAGCGCCAGGGCAGGATCAGTGGCTGAAGCTTTCTTT	CASSARAGSVAEAFF	-	TRBV7-9	TRBJ1-1	many
TGTGCCAGCAGTTCAACTACTAGCGGGAGGGCGGGGGAGACCCAGTACTTC	CASSSTTSGRAGETQYF	TRBD2	TRBV2	TRBJ2-5	-
TGCAGCGTTGATGGAGGCGGCATCTACAATGAGCAGTTCTTC	CSVDGGGIYNEQFF	-	TRBV29-1	TRBJ2-1	-
TGCGCCAGCAGCCAAGCTCCGGGACAACTTAGAGAGACCCAGTACTTC	CASSQAPGQLRETQYF	-	TRBV4-3	TRBJ2-5	few
TGTGCCACCAGGGGGACAGGGAACACAGATACGCAGTATTTT	CATRGTGNTDTQYF	TRBD1	TRBV24-1	TRBJ2-3	-
TGTGCCAGCTGTAGGTTTGTGGGGGAGACCCAGTACTTC	CASCRFVGETQYF	-	TRBV27	TRBJ2-5	few
TGTGCCAGCAGTCGGAATTCTAACTATGGCTACACCTTC	CASSRNSNYGYTF	-	TRBV12-3/TRBV12-4	TRBJ1-2	few
TGTGCCAGCAGCCCTCGAACTGAAGCTTTCTTT	CASSPRTEAFF	-	TRBV12-3/TRBV12-4	TRBJ1-1	-
TGCGCCAGCAGCCAAGTTGCCGGGAATGAGCAGTACTTC	CASSQVAGNEQYF	-	TRBV4-3	TRBJ2-7	few
TGCAGTGAACAGGGGGGATACGCCGACTTT	CSEQGGYADF	TRBD1	TRBV20-1	TRBJ1-4	once
TGTGCCAGCAGTCCCCCGACTACGTTGGGCGATGCGCAGTATTTT	CASSPPTTLGDAQYF	-	TRBV6-6	TRBJ2-3	few
TGTGCCAGCAGCTTAGATACTAGCAATCAGCCCCAGCATTTT	CASSLDTSNQPQHF	-	TRBV7-9	TRBJ1-5	-
TGCAGTGCTAGAGTGGGCGGGAAAGTATCCGATACGCAGTATTTT	CSARVGGKVSDTQYF	-	TRBV20-1	TRBJ2-3	-
TGTGCCAGCAGCAAACTAGCGGGGGAGCGGTTCTTC	CASSKLAGERFF	TRBD2	TRBV6-2/TRBV6-3	TRBJ2-1	few